This TCR beta chain was identified in a study of cytomegalovirus exposure and HLA in healthy donors. Everyone who donated was a healthy bone marrow donor. Primers: 60 Vbeta forward and 13 Jbeta reverse. Sequencing was performed with immunoSEQ multiplex PCR; in TCRdb, only in-frame clones are kept and a portion is missing. The sample consists of about 140,000 clones, more than 60% of them appearing once. Per germline, CDR1 SGHTA and CDR2 FQGNSA. V was cut by 5 bases and J by 8 bases, with 10 bases left in between. The CDR3 covers 11 residues. The TCR originated in a woman aged 55-75 years in good health and CMV-seronegative. V gene TRBV7-2 combines with J gene TRBJ2-7; D remains ambiguous. Source material: PBMCs. The CDR3: CASSPNTQQYF. CDR3 coding DNA: TGTGCCAGCAGCCCAAACACCCAGCAGTACTTC.